This T cell receptor (beta chain) was observed in a study of metastatic and nonmetastatic thyroid tumors. The wider study: Malignant and benign thyroid patients had repertoires compared in peripheral blood and tumor or nodule tissue. The study, taken as a whole, reports: Malignant thyroid tumors reportedly had TCR beta diversity that was significantly higher than in benign nodules, in blood and tumor.

Per the study methods: Using the CDR3 differences seen across clinicopathological groups, the authors built a distant-metastasis classifier for papillary thyroid cancer, which was meant to discriminate distant-metastatic patients. Through MiXCR, TCRdb re-clonotyped the PCR reads. These V and J calls rely on TCRdb rather than the paper's analysis. The data show around 53,000 clones, 20% seen once. The table lists this clone with many counts. Its antigen is undetermined. Patients underwent thyroid surgery, and none had received any treatment before it. The CDR3 consists of 14 residues. The germline V gene encodes CDR1 SGHTS and CDR2 YDEGEE. Trimming took 4 bases from V and 0 from J, leaving 5 bases between them.

The origin of this receptor is a female donor with papillary thyroid cancer or a benign thyroid nodule (not recorded which). Some clones in this sample may be carry-over from other donors' samples. The chain is built from TRBV5-8 and TRBJ2-6, with unresolved D. Sequencing used blood. CDR3 coding DNA: TGTGCCAGCAGCCTATTCTCTGGGGCCAACGTCCTGACTTTC. Its translation: CASSLFSGANVLTF.